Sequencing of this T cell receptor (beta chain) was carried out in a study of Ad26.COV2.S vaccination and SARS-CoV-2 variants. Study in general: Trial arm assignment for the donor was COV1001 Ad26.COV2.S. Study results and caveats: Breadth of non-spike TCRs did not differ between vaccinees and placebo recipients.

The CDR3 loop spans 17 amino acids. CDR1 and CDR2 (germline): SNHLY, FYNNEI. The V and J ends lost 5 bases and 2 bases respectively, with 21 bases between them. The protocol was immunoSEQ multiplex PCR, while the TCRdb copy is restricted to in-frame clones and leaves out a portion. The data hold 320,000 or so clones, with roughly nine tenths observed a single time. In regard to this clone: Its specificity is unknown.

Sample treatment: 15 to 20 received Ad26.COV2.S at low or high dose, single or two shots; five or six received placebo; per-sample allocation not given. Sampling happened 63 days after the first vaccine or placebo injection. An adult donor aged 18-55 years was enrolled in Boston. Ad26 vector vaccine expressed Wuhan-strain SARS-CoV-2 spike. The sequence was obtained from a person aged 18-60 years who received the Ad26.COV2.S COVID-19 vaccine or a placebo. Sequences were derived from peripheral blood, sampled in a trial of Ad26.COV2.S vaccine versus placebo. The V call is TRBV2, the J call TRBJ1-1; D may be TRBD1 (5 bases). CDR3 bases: TGTGCCAGCAGTCCCTCCCACCAAAGGGGATTAAACACTGAAGCTTTCTTT. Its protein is CASSPSHQRGLNTEAFF. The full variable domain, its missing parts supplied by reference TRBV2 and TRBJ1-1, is EPEVTQTPSHQVTQMGQEVILRCVPISNHLYFYWYRQILGQKVEFLVSFYNNEISEKSEIFDDQFSVERPDGSNFTLKIRSTKLEDSAMYFCASSPSHQRGLNTEAFFGQGTRLTVV.